This T cell receptor beta chain was profiled in a study of control samples from healthy donors and cancer patients. Libraries were prepared by immunoSEQ multiplex PCR; TCRdb keeps only in-frame clonotypes and omits some of them. This sample has under 100,000 clones; over 90% occur once, and the top ten carry approximately 1.5%. CDR3 size: 15 residues. V was trimmed by 4 bases and J by 1 base, leaving 13 bases between them. The germline V gene encodes CDR1 MNHEY and CDR2 SVGAGI. The TCR was taken from a woman in her 30s in good health. The specimen sequenced was blood. The chain recombines TRBV6-5 with TRBJ1-1, with D perhaps matching TRBD1 (6 bases). The CDR3 DNA is TGTGCCAGCAGTTGGGGGACACTGTCGAACACTGAAGCTTTCTTT. It is translated as CASSWGTLSNTEAFF.